This T cell receptor beta chain was profiled in a study of T cell responses to AZD1222 COVID-19 vaccine. As for the study in general: Pooling of second doses given at about 4 or about 12 weeks was done.

Trimming removed 5 bases at V and 5 bases at J, with 18 bases between. This CDR3 region has 15 residues. Per the germline V gene, CDR1 is MRHNA and CDR2 is SNTAGT. Sequencing used immunoSEQ multiplex PCR; TCRdb keeps in-frame clones, though not all of them. The sample has just under 55,000 clones, roughly 85% seen once. Remarks on this clone: Its antigen remains unidentified.

Study-level points and caveats: Clonal diversity may have been underestimated, and the donors were mostly white British, with more females than males. Just a handful of AZD1222 recipients were seropositive at baseline. The reported proportion of spike-specific TCRs targeting unmutated variant regions was nearly half.

The sequence was obtained from an adult in good health. Material: peripheral blood, obtained on day 0 of AZD1222 vaccination. This chain connects TRBV6-4 to TRBJ1-2; possibly TRBD1 for D (6 bases). The DNA for the CDR3 is TGTGCCAGCAGTAAAGAGGGGGTCCCCCGTTATGGCTACACCTTC. Translation gives CASSKEGVPRYGYTF.